This T cell receptor beta chain is from a study of CD8+ T cells in alopecia areata. cDNA prepared by RNA extraction and subsequent reverse transcription served as the template for sequencing. Repertoires were generated with immunoSEQ multiplex PCR, while TCRdb's copy carries only in-frame clones and drops some. This sample has approximately 200,000 clones, with around 56% found just once. Treatment: oral pan-JAK inhibitor, 5-10 mg twice daily. The V and J ends lost 8 bases and 1 base, in that order; junction bases with no gene match: 5. Germline V gene lookup returns CDR1 GTSNPN and CDR2 SVGIG (reference sequence). The CDR3 runs to 13 residues.

The chain couples TRBV30 to TRBJ2-7; 10 positions agree with TRBD2. Sequences were derived from CD4+ T cells sorted from blood, sampled at week 4, from a patient treated with tofacitinib. The receptor comes from a human donor with alopecia areata. The CDR3, as DNA: TGTGCCAACCAGCGGGGGGGTTCCTACGAGCAGTACTTC. This codes for CANQRGGSYEQYF.